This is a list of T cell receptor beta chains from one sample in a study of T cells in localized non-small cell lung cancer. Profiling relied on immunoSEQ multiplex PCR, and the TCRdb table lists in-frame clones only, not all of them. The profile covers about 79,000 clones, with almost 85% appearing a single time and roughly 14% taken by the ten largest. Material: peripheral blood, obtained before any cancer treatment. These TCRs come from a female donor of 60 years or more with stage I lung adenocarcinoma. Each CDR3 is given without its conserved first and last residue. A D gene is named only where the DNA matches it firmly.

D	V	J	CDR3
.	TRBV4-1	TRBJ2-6	ASSQDQGANVLT
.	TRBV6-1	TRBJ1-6	ASSGGNQGISYNSPLH
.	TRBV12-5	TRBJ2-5	ASGRDDAWGTQY
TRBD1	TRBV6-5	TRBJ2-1	ASRDWDSSHNEQF
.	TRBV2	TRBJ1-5	ASSDPGPEKPQH
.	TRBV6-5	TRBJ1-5	ASSYSTGTDQPQH
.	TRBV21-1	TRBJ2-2	ASSKWPAGRELF
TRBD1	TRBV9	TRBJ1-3	ASSGRQGAGNTIY
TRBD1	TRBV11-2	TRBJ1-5	ASSRTGGTQPQH
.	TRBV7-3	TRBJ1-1	ASSLRDEAEAF
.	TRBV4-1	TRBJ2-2	ASSHRDGRDSWAGELF
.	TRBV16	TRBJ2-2	ASSHPITGELF
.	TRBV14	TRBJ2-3	ASSQNPPPDTQY
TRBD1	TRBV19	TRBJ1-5	ASSIGNRGSNQPQH
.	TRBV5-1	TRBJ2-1	ASSLSGSGGEQF
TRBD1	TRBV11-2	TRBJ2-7	ASSLDNDRVSYEQY
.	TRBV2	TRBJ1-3	ASSAALGNTIY
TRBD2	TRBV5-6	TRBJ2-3	ASSLIGGNTDTQY
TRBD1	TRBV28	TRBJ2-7	ASNRDRTSYEQY
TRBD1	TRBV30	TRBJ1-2	AWSVQGARGYT
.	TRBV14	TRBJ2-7	ASSQVAGSHEQY
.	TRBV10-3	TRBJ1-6	AISPDTKGRTSPLH
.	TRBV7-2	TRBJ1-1	ASSMRGGTEAF
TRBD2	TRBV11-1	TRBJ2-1	ASSRRELASNEQF
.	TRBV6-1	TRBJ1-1	ASSFGTVTEAF
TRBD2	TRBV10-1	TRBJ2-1	ASSALAGERQF
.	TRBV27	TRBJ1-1	ASSLIGDTGRTEAF
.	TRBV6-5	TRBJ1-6	ASSYVGSPLH
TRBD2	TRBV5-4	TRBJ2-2	ASSLRGGYTGELF
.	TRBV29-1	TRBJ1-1	SVLPLDRSNTEAF
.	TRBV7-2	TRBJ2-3	ASRPGGTSTDTQY
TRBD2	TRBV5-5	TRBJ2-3	ASIRLAVSDTQY
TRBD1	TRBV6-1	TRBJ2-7	AGKQTGGATYEQY
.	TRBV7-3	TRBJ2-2	ASSLRGGAGVGELF
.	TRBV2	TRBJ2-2	ASFREVDTGELF
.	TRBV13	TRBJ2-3	ASSLKTGNTDTQY
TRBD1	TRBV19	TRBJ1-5	ASSRVTGGGQPQH
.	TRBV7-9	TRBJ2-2	ASGRGIGTGELF
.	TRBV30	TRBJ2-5	AWSRGLQETQY
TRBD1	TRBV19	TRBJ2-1	ASSFDREGDEQF
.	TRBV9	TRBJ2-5	ASSVGRVTSSQETQY
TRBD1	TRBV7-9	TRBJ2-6	ASSPGWGTDLSGANVLT
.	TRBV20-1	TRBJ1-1	STTGTEAF
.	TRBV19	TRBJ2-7	ASSPGPLSYEQY
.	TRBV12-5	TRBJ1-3	ASGLWVSSGNTIY
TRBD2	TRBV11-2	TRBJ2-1	ASSQSGGDYNEQF
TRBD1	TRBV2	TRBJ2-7	ASSPGQGLTVEY